The next 5 T cell receptor beta chains were all read from a single sample in a study of blood T cells in healthy people across ages. With a J-beta primer mix and a sample-barcoded 5' primer, a second PCR ran roughly 6 to 11 cycles. TCRdb used MiXCR to reprocess the 5' RACE reads, holding one entry per CDR3 protein. The table lists more than 500,000 distinct CDR3 sequences, 25% to 30% of them singletons. Sequences were obtained from blood. The receptors stem from an older woman in good health.

V usage is TRBV20-1 and J usage is TRBJ2-7; D might be TRBD1 (5 bases). Germline V CDR1 and CDR2: DFQATT, SNEGSKA (reference sequence). V was shortened by 3 bases and J by 7 bases, with 19 bases between the two germline ends. The CDR3 contains 14 residues. The CDR3: CSASLVSRAGEQYF. CDR3 sequence (DNA): TGCAGTGCTAGCCTAGTGTCTCGGGCAGGGGAGCAGTACTTC.

This clonotype has just one count. This chain links TRBV6-4 with TRBJ1-2, with a tentative D call TRBD1 (6 bases). CDR3 size: 16 residues. Trimming took 0 bases from V and 6 from J, leaving 17 bases between them. Germline V CDR1 and CDR2: MRHNA, SNTAGT. The CDR3 bases are TGTGCCAGCAGTGACTCGAAGGCGGGACAAGGGCATGGCTACACCTTC. The encoded protein is CASSDSKAGQGHGYTF.

The chain carries TRBV11-2 and TRBJ1-2, with D tentatively TRBD1 (5 bases). Between the trimmed V and J ends, which lost 8 bases and 4 bases, there was a span of 17 bases. CDR3 length: 14 residues. Germline-derived CDR1 and CDR2 are SGHAT and FQNNGV. CDR3 sequence reads: CASSGGSTSYGYTF. Written as DNA, the CDR3 is TGTGCCAGCTCTGGGGGATCTACCTCCTATGGCTACACCTTC.

This clonotype was seen at least ten times. The chain carries TRBV29-1 and TRBJ2-2; D might be TRBD1 (6 bases). This CDR3 has 14 residues. V was shortened by 4 bases and J by 4 bases, with 13 bases between the two germline ends. CDR1 and CDR2 from the germline V gene are SQVTM and ANQGSEA. The DNA for the CDR3 is TGCAGCGTTGGGACAGCGATAACCACCGGGGAGCTGTTTTTT. Translated, it gives CSVGTAITTGELFF.

The chain couples TRBV4-1 to TRBJ2-2, with D possibly TRBD1 on 6 matching bases. This CDR3 comprises 16 residues. Germline lookup yields CDR1 MGHRA and CDR2 YSYEKL. With 4 bases removed from V and 0 bases from J, the gap between germline ends came to 12 bases. The CDR3: CASSPFPGANTGELFF. In nucleotides, the CDR3 is TGCGCCAGCAGCCCGTTCCCAGGGGCGAACACCGGGGAGCTGTTTTTT.